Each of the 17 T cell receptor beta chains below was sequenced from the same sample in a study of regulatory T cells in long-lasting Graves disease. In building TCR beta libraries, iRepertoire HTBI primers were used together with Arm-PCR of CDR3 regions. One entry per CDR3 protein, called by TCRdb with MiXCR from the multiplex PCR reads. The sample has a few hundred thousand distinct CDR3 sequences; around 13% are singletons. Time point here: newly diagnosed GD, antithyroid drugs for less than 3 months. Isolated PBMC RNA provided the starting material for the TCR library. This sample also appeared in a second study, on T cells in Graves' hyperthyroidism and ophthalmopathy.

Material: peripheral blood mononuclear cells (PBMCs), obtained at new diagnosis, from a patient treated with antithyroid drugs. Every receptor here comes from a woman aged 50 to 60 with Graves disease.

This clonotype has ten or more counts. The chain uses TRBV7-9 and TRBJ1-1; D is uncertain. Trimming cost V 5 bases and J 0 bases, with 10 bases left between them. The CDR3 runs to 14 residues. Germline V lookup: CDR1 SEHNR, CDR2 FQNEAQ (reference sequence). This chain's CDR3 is CASSDLFVNTEAFF. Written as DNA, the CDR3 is TGTGCCAGCAGCGACCTGTTTGTGAACACTGAAGCTTTCTTT.

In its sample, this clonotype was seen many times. The CDR3 sequence is CAISLDRGRDQPQHF. For the CDR3, the DNA is TGTGCCATCAGCTTGGACAGGGGGAGGGATCAGCCCCAGCATTTT. The J gene is TRBJ1-5, the V gene TRBV10-3, with TRBD1 identical over 10 bases. Germline CDR1 ENHRY, CDR2 SYGVKD. The CDR3 consists of 15 residues. Losses at the gene ends were 6 bases for V and 5 bases for J; bases not matched to a gene: 7.

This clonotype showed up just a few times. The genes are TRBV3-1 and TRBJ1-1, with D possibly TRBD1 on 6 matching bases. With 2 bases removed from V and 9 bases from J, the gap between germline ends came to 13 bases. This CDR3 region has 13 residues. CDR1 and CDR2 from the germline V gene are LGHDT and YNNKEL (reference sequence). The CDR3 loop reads CASSQTGGDKAFF. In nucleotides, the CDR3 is TGTGCCAGCAGCCAAACAGGAGGGGACAAAGCTTTCTTT.

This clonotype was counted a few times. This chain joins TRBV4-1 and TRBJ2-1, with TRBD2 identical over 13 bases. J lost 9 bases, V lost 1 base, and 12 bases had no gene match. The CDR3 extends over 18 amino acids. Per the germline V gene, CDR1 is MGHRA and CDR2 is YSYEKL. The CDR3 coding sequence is TGCGCCAGCAGCCAAGTATTGAGACTAGCGGGAGGTTTCGGTGAGCAGTTCTTC. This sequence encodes CASSQVLRLAGGFGEQFF.

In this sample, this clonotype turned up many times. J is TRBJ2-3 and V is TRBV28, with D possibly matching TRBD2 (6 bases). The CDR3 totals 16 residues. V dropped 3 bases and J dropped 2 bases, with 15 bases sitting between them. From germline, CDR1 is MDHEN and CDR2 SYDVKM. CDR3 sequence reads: CASSFGAGTSTDTQYF. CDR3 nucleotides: TGTGCCAGCAGTTTTGGAGCGGGTACCTCCACAGATACGCAGTATTTT.

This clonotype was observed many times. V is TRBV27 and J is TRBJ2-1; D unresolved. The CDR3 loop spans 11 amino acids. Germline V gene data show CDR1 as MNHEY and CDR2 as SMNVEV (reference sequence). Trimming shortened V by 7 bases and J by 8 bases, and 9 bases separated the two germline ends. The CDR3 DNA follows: TGTGCCAGCACTGGGATGGATGAGCAGTTCTTC. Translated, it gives CASTGMDEQFF.

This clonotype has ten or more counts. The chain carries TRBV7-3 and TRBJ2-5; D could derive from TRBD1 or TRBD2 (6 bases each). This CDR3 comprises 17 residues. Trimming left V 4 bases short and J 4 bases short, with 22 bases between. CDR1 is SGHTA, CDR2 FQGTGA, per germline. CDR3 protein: CASSWSKGGECGETQYF. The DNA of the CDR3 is TGTGCCAGCAGCTGGTCGAAGGGGGGAGAATGTGGAGAGACCCAGTACTTC.

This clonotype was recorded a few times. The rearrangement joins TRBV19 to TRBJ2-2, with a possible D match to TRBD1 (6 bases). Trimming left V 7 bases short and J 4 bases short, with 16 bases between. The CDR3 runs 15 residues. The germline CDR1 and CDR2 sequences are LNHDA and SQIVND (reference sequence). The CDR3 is CASNPQGLGTGELFF. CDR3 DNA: TGTGCCAGTAATCCGCAGGGGTTGGGCACCGGGGAGCTGTTTTTT.

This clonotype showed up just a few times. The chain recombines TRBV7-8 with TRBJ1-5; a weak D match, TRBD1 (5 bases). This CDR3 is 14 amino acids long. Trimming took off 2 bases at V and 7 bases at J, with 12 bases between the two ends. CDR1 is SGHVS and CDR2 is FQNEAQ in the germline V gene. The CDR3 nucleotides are TGTGCCAGCAGCTTATCCCCGACAGACCAGCCCCAGCATTTT. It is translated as CASSLSPTDQPQHF.

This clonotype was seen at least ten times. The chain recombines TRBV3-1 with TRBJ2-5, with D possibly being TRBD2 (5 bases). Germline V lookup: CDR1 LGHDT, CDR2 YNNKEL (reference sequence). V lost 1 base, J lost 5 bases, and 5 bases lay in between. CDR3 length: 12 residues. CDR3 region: CASSQAGETQYF. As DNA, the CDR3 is TGTGCCAGCAGCCAAGCGGGGGAGACCCAGTACTTC.

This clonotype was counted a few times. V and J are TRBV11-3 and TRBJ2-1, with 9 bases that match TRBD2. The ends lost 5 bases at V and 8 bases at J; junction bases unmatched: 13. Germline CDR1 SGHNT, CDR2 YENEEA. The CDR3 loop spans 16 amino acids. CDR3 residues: CASSTRTGTSKDEQFF. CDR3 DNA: TGTGCCAGCAGCACGAGAACCGGGACTAGCAAGGATGAGCAGTTCTTC.

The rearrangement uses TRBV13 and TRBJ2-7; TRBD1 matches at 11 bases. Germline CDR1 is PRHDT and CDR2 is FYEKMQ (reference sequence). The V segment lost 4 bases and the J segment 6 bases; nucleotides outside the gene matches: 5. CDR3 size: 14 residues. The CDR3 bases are TGTGCCAGCAGCTGGGGACAGGGGGACTTCGAGCAGTACTTC. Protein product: CASSWGQGDFEQYF.

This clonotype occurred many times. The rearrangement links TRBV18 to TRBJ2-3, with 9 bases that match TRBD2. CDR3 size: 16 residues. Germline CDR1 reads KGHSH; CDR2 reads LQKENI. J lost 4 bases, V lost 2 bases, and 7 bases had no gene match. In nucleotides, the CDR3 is TGTGCCAGCTCACCAGAGAGGACTAGCGTCTCAGATACGCAGTATTTT. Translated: CASSPERTSVSDTQYF.

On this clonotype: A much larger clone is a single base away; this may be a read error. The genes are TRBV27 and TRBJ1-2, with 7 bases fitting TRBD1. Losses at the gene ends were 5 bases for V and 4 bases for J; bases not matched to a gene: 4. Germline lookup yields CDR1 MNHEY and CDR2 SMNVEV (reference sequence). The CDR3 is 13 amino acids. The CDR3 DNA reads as TGTGCCAGCAGTCATGGGACAGCCTATGGCTACACCTTC. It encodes CASSHGTAYGYTF.

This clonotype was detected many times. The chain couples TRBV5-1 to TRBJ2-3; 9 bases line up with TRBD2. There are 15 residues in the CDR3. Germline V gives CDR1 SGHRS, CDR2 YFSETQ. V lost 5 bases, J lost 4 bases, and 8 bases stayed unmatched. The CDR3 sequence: CASRGEAGGPDTQYF. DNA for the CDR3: TGCGCCAGCAGGGGCGAGGCGGGAGGGCCAGATACGCAGTATTTT.

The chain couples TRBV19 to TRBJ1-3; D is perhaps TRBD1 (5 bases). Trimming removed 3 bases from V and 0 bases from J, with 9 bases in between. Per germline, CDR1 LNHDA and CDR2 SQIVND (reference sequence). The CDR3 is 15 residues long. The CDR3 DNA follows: TGTGCCAGTAGTATTCTGGACACCTCTGGAAACACCATATATTTT. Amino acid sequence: CASSILDTSGNTIYF. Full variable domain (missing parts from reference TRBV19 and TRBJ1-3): DGGITQSPKYLFRKEGQNVTLSCEQNLNHDAMYWYRQDPGQGLRLIYYSQIVNDFQKGDIAEGYSVSREKKESFPLTVTSAQKNPTAFYLCASSILDTSGNTIYFGEGSWLTVV.

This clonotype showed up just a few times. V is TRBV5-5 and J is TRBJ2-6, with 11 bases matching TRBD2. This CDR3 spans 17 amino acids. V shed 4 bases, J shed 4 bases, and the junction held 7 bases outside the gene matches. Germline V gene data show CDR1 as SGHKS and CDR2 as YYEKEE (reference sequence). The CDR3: CASSVTSGSSGANVLTF. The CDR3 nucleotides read TGTGCCAGCAGCGTCACTAGCGGGAGTTCGGGGGCCAACGTCCTGACTTTC.